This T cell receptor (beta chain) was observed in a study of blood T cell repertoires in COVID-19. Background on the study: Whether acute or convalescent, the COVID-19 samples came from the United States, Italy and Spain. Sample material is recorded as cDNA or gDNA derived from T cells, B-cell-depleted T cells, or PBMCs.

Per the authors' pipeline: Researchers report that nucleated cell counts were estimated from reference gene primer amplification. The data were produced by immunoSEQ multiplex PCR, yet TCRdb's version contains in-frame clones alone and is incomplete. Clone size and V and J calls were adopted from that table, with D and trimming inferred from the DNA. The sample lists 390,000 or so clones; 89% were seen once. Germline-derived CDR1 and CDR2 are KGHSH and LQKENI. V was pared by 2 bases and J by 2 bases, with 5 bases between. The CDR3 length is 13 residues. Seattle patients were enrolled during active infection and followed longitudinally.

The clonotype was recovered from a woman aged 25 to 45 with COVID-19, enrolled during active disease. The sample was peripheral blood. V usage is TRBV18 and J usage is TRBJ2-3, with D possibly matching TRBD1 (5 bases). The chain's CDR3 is CASSPGATDTQYF. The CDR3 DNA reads TGTGCCAGCTCACCAGGGGCCACAGATACGCAGTATTTT.